Here is one T cell receptor beta chain with its context. Its antigen is undetermined. It was with 60 Vbeta and 13 Jbeta primers that the PCR ran. Profiled with immunoSEQ multiplex PCR; TCRdb holds only in-frame clones, not every one. Here the sample spans about 140,000 clones, approximately 77% being singletons. The data stem from a study of cytomegalovirus exposure and HLA in healthy donors. Regarding the study as a whole: Most CMV-associated TCR beta chains appeared HLA-restricted in a later analysis.

V was pared by 1 base and J by 0 bases, with 12 bases between. Germline V lookup: CDR1 SGHVS, CDR2 FQNEAQ. The CDR3 loop spans 16 amino acids. This clonotype was sampled from a woman aged 50 to 65 in good health and CMV-seronegative. The specimen sequenced was PBMCs. This chain connects TRBV7-8 to TRBJ1-1; possible D gene TRBD1, 6 bases. The chain's CDR3 is CASSLVGQKMNTEAFF. CDR3 nucleotide sequence: TGTGCCAGCAGCTTAGTAGGACAGAAAATGAACACTGAAGCTTTCTTT.